This entry concerns a single T cell receptor beta chain. Germline CDR1 is MDHEN and CDR2 is SYDVKM. The CDR3 runs 11 residues. The ends were cut back, 7 bases at V and 2 bases at J, with 6 bases in the middle. TCRdb keeps only in-frame clones here, not all; method: immunoSEQ multiplex PCR. The table records about 110,000 clones, nearly 90% of them present only once. This sample was taken from a study of T cell responses to AZD1222 COVID-19 vaccine. The chain employs TRBV28 and TRBJ2-7; D is ambiguous. This TCR was sampled from an adult who received the AZD1222 COVID-19 vaccine. The sequenced sample was peripheral blood, obtained 28 days after the second AZD1222 dose. The CDR3 nucleotides are TGTGCCAGCACCGGTCCCTACGAGCAGTACTTC. Its protein is CASTGPYEQYF.